A single sample gave rise to the 16 T cell receptor beta chains below, sequenced in a study of OX40 agonist ivuxolimab in advanced cancers. Clones were sequenced by immunoSEQ multiplex PCR, and TCRdb holds only the in-frame ones, with some missing. The sample holds roughly 66,000 clones, 80% to 85% seen once. Sample: CD4+ or CD8+ T cells sorted from blood, taken in a trial of the OX40 agonist ivuxolimab. These receptors all come from an adult with an advanced solid tumor such as melanoma, head and neck, liver or kidney cancer.

The rearrangement uses TRBV2 and TRBJ1-6; D may be TRBD1 (6 bases). Germline CDR1 and CDR2: SNHLY and FYNNEI. Trimming shortened V by 4 bases and J by 5 bases, and 9 bases separated the two germline ends. The CDR3 has 14 amino acids. Here the CDR3 DNA reads TGTGCCAGCAGTGTGACAGGAGATAATTCACCCCTCCACTTT. Protein product: CASSVTGDNSPLHF.

J is TRBJ2-1 and V is TRBV7-9; 11 bases align to TRBD2. CDR1 SEHNR and CDR2 FQNEAQ come from the germline V gene (reference sequence). The CDR3 length is 14 residues. The V gene end was trimmed by 3 bases and the J gene end by 7 bases; junction bases not matched to a gene: 2. This CDR3 is CASSLGLAANEQFF. Written as DNA, the CDR3 is TGTGCCAGCAGCTTGGGACTAGCGGCAAATGAGCAGTTCTTC.

A remark on this clone: Here the CDR3 omits its conserved ending phenylalanine or tryptophan, so a read error is the likely source. The V and J genes are TRBV15 and TRBJ2-3, with 11 bases aligning to TRBD2. With V trimmed by 7 bases and J by 3 bases, 6 bases remained unmatched. Looked up from germline, CDR1 is LNHNV and CDR2 is YYDKDF (reference sequence). The CDR3 contains 15 residues. CDR3 sequence (DNA): TGTGCCACCAATATAGCGGGGGGGGTTACAGATACGCAGTATCTT. Translating it yields CATNIAGGVTDTQYL.

The chain joins TRBV7-8 to TRBJ2-1; D gene uncertain. V dropped 5 bases and J dropped 10 bases, with 12 bases sitting between them. Per the germline V gene, CDR1 is SGHVS and CDR2 is FQNEAQ. The CDR3 length is 12 residues. The CDR3 loop is CASSHYGGEQFF. The CDR3 DNA reads as TGTGCCAGCAGCCACTACGGCGGAGAGCAGTTCTTC.

CDR3 sequence reads: CAWSSRGIAGGYTF. The CDR3 coding sequence is TGTGCCTGGAGTAGCAGGGGGATTGCTGGTGGCTACACCTTC. V usage is TRBV30 and J usage is TRBJ1-2; 7 bases line up with TRBD1. The CDR3 covers 14 residues. Germline V gene lookup returns CDR1 GTSNPN and CDR2 SVGIG (reference sequence). V shed 2 bases and J 7 bases; nucleotides not matched to a gene: 10.

This clone has only one observation. This chain joins TRBV9 and TRBJ1-5; D not resolved. Trimming removed 4 bases from V and 0 bases from J, with 11 bases in between. From germline, CDR1 is SGDLS and CDR2 YYNGEE. CDR3 length: 15 amino acids. CDR3 sequence reads: CASSPEAVSNQPQHF. Here the CDR3 DNA reads TGTGCCAGCAGCCCCGAAGCGGTTAGCAATCAGCCCCAGCATTTT.

V gene TRBV5-8 combines with J gene TRBJ1-1; TRBD1 matches at 11 bases. With 4 bases clipped from V and 0 bases from J, the junction kept 8 bases outside the gene matches. Germline CDR1 is SGHTS and CDR2 is YDEGEE. CDR3 length: 17 residues. In nucleotides, the CDR3 is TGTGCCAGCAGCCTAAGGACAGGGGGCCTCATGAACACTGAAGCTTTCTTT. Its translation: CASSLRTGGLMNTEAFF.

The sample holds one count of this clone. The V gene is TRBV2, the J gene TRBJ2-5; the D is unclear. The DNA end is a closer match to TRBJ2-7, so the J assignment may be wrong. CDR1 and CDR2 (germline): SNHLY, FYNNEI. The CDR3 totals 14 residues. CDR3 DNA sequence: TGTGCCAGCAAGGAGCGACCGGCGTCCTACGAGCAGTACTTC. Its translation: CASKERPASYEQYF.

The chain uses TRBV19 and TRBJ2-7; 11 bases match TRBD1. V lost 5 bases to trimming and J lost 4 bases; unmatched junction nucleotides: 4. Germline CDR1 and CDR2: LNHDA and SQIVND (reference sequence). CDR3 length: 14 amino acids. The CDR3 DNA reads TGTGCCAGTAGTCCGGGGACAGGGGGGTACGAGCAGTACTTC. Its translation is CASSPGTGGYEQYF. Full variable domain (rest looked up from reference TRBV19 and TRBJ2-7): DGGITQSPKYLFRKEGQNVTLSCEQNLNHDAMYWYRQDPGQGLRLIYYSQIVNDFQKGDIAEGYSVSREKKESFPLTVTSAQKNPTAFYLCASSPGTGGYEQYFGPGTRLTVT.

This rearrangement joins TRBV13 to TRBJ1-2; D is undetermined. V was cut by 2 bases and J by 3 bases, with 13 bases left in between. The CDR3 has 15 residues. The germline V gene has CDR1 PRHDT and CDR2 FYEKMQ (reference sequence). CDR3 region: CASSLLGGPYYGYTF. The CDR3, as DNA: TGTGCCAGCAGCTTACTGGGAGGGCCTTACTATGGCTACACCTTC.

The J gene is TRBJ2-3, the V gene TRBV5-1; the match to TRBD2 covers 9 bases. CDR3 size: 16 residues. Germline loops: CDR1 SGHRS, CDR2 YFSETQ. Trimming took 4 bases from V and 0 from J; bases not matched to a gene: 6. The CDR3 nucleotides are TGCGCCAGCAGCCGGAGACTAGCGGTGAGCACAGATACGCAGTATTTT. It yields the protein CASSRRLAVSTDTQYF.

The chain joins TRBV18 to TRBJ2-7; 7 bases fit TRBD2. The CDR3 totals 16 residues. Germline V CDR1 and CDR2: KGHSH, LQKENI. V lost 2 bases, J lost 2 bases, and 9 bases stayed unmatched. The CDR3 nucleotides are TGTGCCAGCTCACCAAAGGTCGCGGGGGAAGCCTACGAGCAGTACGTC. It is translated as CASSPKVAGEAYEQYV.

V is TRBV7-2 and J is TRBJ2-5; 12 nucleotides align to TRBD2. Per the germline V gene, CDR1 is SGHTA and CDR2 is FQGNSA. V was pared by 5 bases and J by 5 bases, with 12 bases of the junction left unmatched. The CDR3 has 17 residues. CDR3 in DNA: TGTGCCAGCAGCCCGACTAGCGGGGGACTACTCGGGGAGACCCAGTACTTC. Residues: CASSPTSGGLLGETQYF.

This clone was observed a single time. A junction boundary mismatches the germline segment, possibly from a read error. The V and J genes are TRBV27 and TRBJ1-2; D perhaps matches TRBD1 (6 bases). CDR3 length equals 12 residues. Looked up from germline, CDR1 is MNHEY and CDR2 is SMNVEV (reference sequence). DNA for the CDR3: TGTGCCAGCAGTTTATCGAGCGGGGGCCCTGTATTC. Translated, it gives CASSLSSGGPVF.

The chain uses TRBV5-6 and TRBJ2-1, with 7 bases matching TRBD1. CDR1 and CDR2 (germline): SGHDT, YYEEEE. V gave up 0 bases and J gave up 1 base; unmatched junction bases: 7. This CDR3 is built from 17 residues. The CDR3 protein is CASSLGSQGVSYNEQFF. The CDR3 DNA is TGTGCCAGCAGCTTGGGGTCCCAGGGGGTTTCCTACAATGAGCAGTTCTTC.

This clone was observed a few times. This rearrangement joins TRBV9 to TRBJ1-1, with TRBD1 matching over 8 bases. Per germline, CDR1 SGDLS and CDR2 YYNGEE. CDR3 length equals 14 residues. With V trimmed by 1 base and J by 4 bases, 3 bases remained unmatched. Here the CDR3 reads CASSVITGGTEAFF. CDR3 coding DNA: TGTGCCAGCAGCGTAATTACAGGGGGCACTGAAGCTTTCTTT.